Presented here are 26 T cell receptor beta chains from one specimen sequenced in a study of T-cell memory formation after mild COVID-19. Each CDR3 protein gets one entry after TCRdb re-called the 5' RACE reads with MiXCR. The sample has 350,000 to 500,000 distinct CDR3 sequences, about 22% seen once. Sample: PBMCs or a T cell subset sorted from them (not recorded which). These receptors were collected from an adult woman who had mild COVID-19 (a few samples of this study predate the infection). Cell type and time point are not known.

The chain has TRBV5-6 and TRBJ1-2; D remains ambiguous. The CDR3 extends over 15 amino acids. Trimming left V 0 bases short and J 6 bases short, with 15 bases between. Germline lookup yields CDR1 SGHDT and CDR2 YYEEEE. In nucleotides, the CDR3 is TGTGCCAGCAGCTTGGTATCCCGGCAGGTGGATGGCTACACCTTC. This encodes CASSLVSRQVDGYTF.

This clonotype was detected a few times. This CDR3 is CAWGHTEQYF. The CDR3 bases are TGTGCCTGGGGACATACTGAGCAGTACTTC. This rearrangement joins TRBV30 to TRBJ2-7, with TRBD1 as a possible D gene (5 bases). The CDR3 has 10 amino acids. Between the trimmed V and J ends, which lost 5 bases and 7 bases, there was a span of 9 bases. Germline CDR1 and CDR2: GTSNPN and SVGIG (reference sequence).

The chain employs TRBV27 and TRBJ2-7; TRBD2 aligns across 11 bases. This CDR3 has 13 residues. Trimming took 4 bases from V and 11 from J; bases not matched to a gene: 7. In germline, CDR1 is MNHEY, CDR2 SMNVEV (reference sequence). CDR3 in DNA: TGTGCCAGCAGTTCTCCGACTAGCGGGGTGGAGTACTTC. It codes for CASSSPTSGVEYF.

This clonotype was seen a few times. The chain employs TRBV6-5 and TRBJ2-7; TRBD2 matches at 9 bases. Germline-derived CDR1 and CDR2 are MNHEY and SVGAGI. The CDR3 has 15 amino acids. V dropped 6 bases and J dropped 3; count of bases not matched to a gene: 9. The CDR3 DNA reads TGTGCCAGCAGATCCCCCGGGACTAGCAGCTACGAGCAGTACTTC. This translates into CASRSPGTSSYEQYF.

The sample holds a few counts of this clonotype. The chain couples TRBV7-8 to TRBJ2-3; 10 nucleotides line up with TRBD2. V was clipped by 3 bases and J by 6 bases; unmatched bases: 3. The V gene's germline CDR1 is SGHVS and CDR2 FQNEAQ. The CDR3 consists of 14 residues. The CDR3 nucleotides are TGTGCCAGCAGCTTCTCTAGCGGGAGCGATACGCAGTATTTT. This sequence encodes CASSFSSGSDTQYF.

This clonotype was found a few times. The chain recombines TRBV5-5 with TRBJ1-4, with D tentatively TRBD1 (6 bases). Germline loops: CDR1 SGHKS, CDR2 YYEKEE (reference sequence). The CDR3 extends over 14 amino acids. V dropped 4 bases and J dropped 4 bases, with 11 bases sitting between them. The CDR3: CASSGGHSNEKLFF. The CDR3 coding sequence is TGTGCCAGCAGCGGGGGGCACAGTAATGAAAAACTGTTTTTT.

The chain recombines TRBV6-5 with TRBJ2-7, with D perhaps TRBD2 (7 bases). V gave up 8 bases and J gave up 7 bases, with 15 bases separating them. The CDR3 runs 12 residues. CDR1 and CDR2 from the germline V gene are MNHEY and SVGAGI. The CDR3 coding sequence is TGTGCCAGCTGGACGGGGGGCCGGGAGCAGTACTTC. It codes for CASWTGGREQYF.

This clonotype was counted once. The V gene is TRBV5-1, the J gene TRBJ1-1, with TRBD1 identical over 8 bases. From germline, CDR1 is SGHRS and CDR2 YFSETQ. CDR3 length: 14 residues. Unmatched junction bases numbered 3, after V lost 1 base and J lost 4 bases. The CDR3 region is CASSLNTGGTEAFF. CDR3 nucleotides: TGCGCCAGCAGCTTGAATACAGGGGGCACTGAAGCTTTCTTT.

This clonotype has more than one count but fewer than ten. This sequence joins TRBV3-1 and TRBJ2-2; 7 positions match TRBD1. The ends lost 6 bases at V and 1 base at J; junction bases unmatched: 5. The CDR3 has 15 residues. Germline CDR1 LGHDT, CDR2 YNNKEL (reference sequence). CDR3 sequence (DNA): TGTGCCAGCAGGCACAGGACAGGGAACACCGGGGAGCTGTTTTTT. It codes for CASRHRTGNTGELFF.

The chain recombines TRBV5-1 with TRBJ2-2; the D is unclear. This CDR3 has 12 amino acids. Trimming stripped 1 base from V and 5 bases from J, with 3 bases between. Germline V gene sequence: CDR1 SGHRS, CDR2 YFSETQ. The CDR3 DNA is TGCGCCAGCAGCTTGAAGACCGGGGAGCTGTTTTTT. This codes for CASSLKTGELFF.

There are many counts of this clonotype. The genes are TRBV20-1 and TRBJ2-2; D gene unclear. The V gene lost 7 bases and the J gene lost 0 bases, with 6 bases spanning the gap. CDR1 is DFQATT, CDR2 SNEGSKA, per germline (reference sequence). The CDR3 sequence is 12 residues long. The CDR3 is CSVLTNTGELFF. The DNA of the CDR3 is TGCAGTGTGCTAACGAACACCGGGGAGCTGTTTTTT.

The chain uses TRBV20-1 and TRBJ1-1; possibly TRBD1 for D (5 bases). Germline-derived CDR1 and CDR2 are DFQATT and SNEGSKA (reference sequence). The CDR3 totals 13 residues. The V and J ends lost 3 bases and 5 bases respectively, with 13 bases between them. CDR3 residues: CSASRRADTEAFF. The CDR3 region has the DNA TGCAGTGCTAGTCGCAGGGCCGATACTGAAGCTTTCTTT.

This clonotype was detected a few times. The rearrangement links TRBV7-9 to TRBJ1-3; the match to TRBD1 covers 9 bases. The CDR3 spans 15 residues. Unmatched junction bases numbered 13, after V lost 8 bases and J lost 8 bases. Germline CDR1 is SEHNR and CDR2 is FQNEAQ (reference sequence). The CDR3 DNA reads TGTGCCAGCGCAGGGACAGGGAAAGGAGTGGACACCATATATTTT. It yields the protein CASAGTGKGVDTIYF.

The DNA of the CDR3 is TGTGCCAGCAGCTTAGTCGGACAGGGCGCTAATTCACCCCTCCACTTT. Amino acid sequence: CASSLVGQGANSPLHF. The chain uses TRBV7-9 and TRBJ1-6, with 8 positions matching TRBD1. The CDR3 is made up of 16 amino acids. J gave up 6 bases and V 1 base, and 5 bases lay outside the gene matches. Germline V lookup: CDR1 SEHNR, CDR2 FQNEAQ (reference sequence).

V and J are TRBV19 and TRBJ2-2; TRBD2 might be the D (6 bases). The CDR3 length is 16 residues. CDR1 is LNHDA and CDR2 is SQIVND in the germline V gene (reference sequence). V lost 3 bases, J lost 5 bases, and 16 bases lay in between. The CDR3 reads CASSIPSGRRTGELFF. DNA for the CDR3: TGTGCCAGTAGTATTCCTAGTGGGAGGCGGACCGGGGAGCTGTTTTTT.

V gene TRBV7-2 combines with J gene TRBJ2-5; D may be TRBD2 (7 bases). Germline assignment: CDR1 SGHTA and CDR2 FQGNSA. CDR3 length equals 13 residues. Trimming stripped 5 bases from V and 9 bases from J, with 16 bases between. In DNA, the CDR3 is TGTGCCAGCAGCCCCACTAGCGAGGGGGCCCAGTACTTC. Its protein is CASSPTSEGAQYF.

Written as DNA, the CDR3 is TGCAGTGCTACCACGGGAGGCTCTGGAAACACCATATATTTT. It yields the protein CSATTGGSGNTIYF. The chain couples TRBV20-1 to TRBJ1-3, with no clear D. CDR1 is DFQATT, CDR2 SNEGSKA, per germline (reference sequence). V was pared by 4 bases and J by 0 bases, with 10 bases between. The CDR3 is 14 amino acids.

V gene TRBV18 combines with J gene TRBJ1-1; tentative D call: TRBD1 (5 bases). Trimming removed 2 bases from V and 7 bases from J, with 14 bases in between. Germline V gene sequence: CDR1 KGHSH, CDR2 LQKENI. CDR3 size: 14 residues. As DNA, the CDR3 is TGTGCCAGCTCACCATTGGCCACAGGCAGTGAAGCTTTCTTT. This sequence encodes CASSPLATGSEAFF.

The gene calls are TRBV7-9 and TRBJ2-1; D not certain. Trimming cost V 5 bases and J 4 bases, with 12 bases left between them. The CDR3 runs to 14 residues. Germline CDR1 reads SEHNR; CDR2 reads FQNEAQ (reference sequence). CDR3 loop: CASSPPALYNEQFF. CDR3 nucleotides: TGTGCCAGCAGCCCGCCGGCCTTATACAATGAGCAGTTCTTC.

This clonotype has just a few counts. The chain uses TRBV7-6 and TRBJ2-1; 9 nucleotides align to TRBD2. Germline values: CDR1 SGHVS, CDR2 FNYEAQ. After removal of 5 bases from V and 10 bases from J, the junction contained 6 bases not matched to a gene. The length of the CDR3 is 13 residues. CDR3 DNA sequence: TGTGCCAGCAGCCCCGCGGGAGGGGGGGAGCAGTTCTTC. Its protein is CASSPAGGGEQFF. The full variable domain, in which reference TRBV7-6 and TRBJ2-1 provide the parts outside the CDR3, is GAGVSQSPRYKVTKRGQDVALRCDPISGHVSLYWYRQALGQGPEFLTYFNYEAQQDKSGLPNDRFSAERPEGSISTLTIQRTEQRDSAMYRCASSPAGGGEQFFGPGTRLTVL.

The sample holds one count of this clonotype. This chain uses TRBV5-4 with TRBJ2-7; tentatively, D is TRBD1 (6 bases). Germline CDR1 reads SGHNT; CDR2 reads YYREEE (reference sequence). V lost 3 bases to trimming and J lost 2 bases, with 12 bases between them. The length of the CDR3 is 14 residues. The CDR3 reads CASSSGQNPYEQYF. In DNA, the CDR3 is TGTGCCAGCAGCTCCGGACAGAACCCCTACGAGCAGTACTTC.

CDR3 nucleotide sequence: TGCGCCAGCAGCCAAGATCCCAAGGGTCTCACTGAAGCTTTCTTT. This codes for CASSQDPKGLTEAFF. The chain has TRBV4-3 and TRBJ1-1; D not resolved. The CDR3 is made up of 15 amino acids. V shed 0 bases and J shed 4 bases, with 12 bases lying between them. The germline V gene has CDR1 LGHNA and CDR2 YSLEER.

This chain joins TRBV15 and TRBJ1-2, with no clear D. Trimming took off 0 bases at V and 8 bases at J, with 13 bases between the two ends. CDR1 and CDR2 from the germline V gene are LNHNV and YYDKDF (reference sequence). The length of the CDR3 is 14 residues. The CDR3 nucleotides read TGTGCCACCAGCAGAGAGGCGGGAACTCGGGGCTACACCTTC. Amino acid sequence: CATSREAGTRGYTF.

This clonotype was observed many times. The CDR3 DNA is TGTGCCAGCAGTTACGAGCGGAGCACAGATACGCAGTATTTT. Amino acid sequence: CASSYERSTDTQYF. The chain joins TRBV6-6 to TRBJ2-3, with D perhaps TRBD2 (5 bases). The V and J ends lost 2 bases and 0 bases respectively, with 6 bases between them. This CDR3 contains 14 residues. The germline V gene has CDR1 MNHNY and CDR2 SVGAGI (reference sequence).

This clonotype was seen only once. V and J are TRBV9 and TRBJ2-5; 8 bases match TRBD1. The CDR3 spans 16 residues. With 2 bases clipped from V and 2 bases from J, the junction kept 8 bases outside the gene matches. Germline V gene lookup returns CDR1 SGDLS and CDR2 YYNGEE. CDR3 DNA: TGTGCCAGCAGCGTCCGACAGGGGATAGATCAAGAGACCCAGTACTTC. It encodes CASSVRQGIDQETQYF.

This clonotype has more than one count but fewer than ten. The J gene is TRBJ1-2, the V gene TRBV7-9; D possibly corresponds to TRBD1 (6 bases). The CDR3 length is 16 residues. Trimming took off 7 bases at V and 5 bases at J, with 23 bases between the two ends. Germline CDR1 is SEHNR and CDR2 is FQNEAQ (reference sequence). CDR3 DNA: TGTGCCAGCACCATAAGCGGTGGCAGGGGAGGATATGGCTACACCTTC. Translating gives CASTISGGRGGYGYTF.